The clone carrying this T cell receptor beta chain was recorded only once. What it binds is unknown. The record originates from a study of metastatic and nonmetastatic thyroid tumors. Across the whole study: Both malignant and benign thyroid patients supplied peripheral blood and tumor or nodule tissue samples, across which the repertoires of these patients were then compared.

As handled by the study authors: Built for papillary thyroid cancer, a distant-metastasis classifier drew on CDR3 differences across clinicopathological groups. TCRdb called clones again from the PCR reads with MiXCR. The V and J calls here are based on TCRdb, not the publication. Found here are around 13,000 clones, about 25% of them singletons; the top ten hold around 56%. All patients were untreated before thyroid surgery. Study results and limitations: Malignant thyroid tumors reportedly had TCR beta diversity that was significantly higher than in benign nodules, in blood and tumor.

Germline V gene sequence: CDR1 SGDLS, CDR2 YYNGEE. The CDR3 runs 16 residues. J gave up 2 bases and V 3 bases, and 11 bases lay outside the gene matches. The genes are TRBV9 and TRBJ2-7, with 7 bases matching TRBD2. This sequence was found in a male donor with papillary thyroid cancer or a benign thyroid nodule (not recorded which). Some clones in this sample may be carry-over from other donors' samples. Material for sequencing was blood. The CDR3 spells CASSAEPSGAPYEQYF. The CDR3 nucleotides read TGTGCCAGCAGCGCTGAGCCCAGCGGGGCTCCCTACGAGCAGTACTTC.